What follows are 10 T cell receptor beta chains derived from one specimen sequenced in a study of T cell responses to AZD1222 COVID-19 vaccine. Generated by immunoSEQ multiplex PCR, the TCRdb table keeps only in-frame clones and is missing some. Of 25,000 to 35,000 clones listed, roughly 78% are singletons. Sequenced material: peripheral blood, taken on day 0 of AZD1222 vaccination. These receptors came from an adult in good health.

This chain connects TRBV6-6 to TRBJ2-1; D is ambiguous. The CDR3 loop spans 11 amino acids. V was shortened by 0 bases and J by 7 bases, with 1 base between the two germline ends. Germline V gives CDR1 MNHNY, CDR2 SVGAGI (reference sequence). The CDR3 sequence is CASSYSNEQFF. Written as DNA, the CDR3 is TGTGCCAGCAGTTACTCGAATGAGCAGTTCTTC.

This sequence joins TRBV4-2 and TRBJ2-1, with a possible D match to TRBD2 (5 bases). Trimming shortened V by 0 bases and J by 3 bases, and 15 bases separated the two germline ends. Germline values: CDR1 LGHNA, CDR2 YNFKEQ. The CDR3 loop spans 17 amino acids. The CDR3 protein is CASSQDWRTGNYNEQFF. The DNA of the CDR3 is TGTGCCAGCAGCCAAGATTGGCGGACGGGAAACTACAATGAGCAGTTCTTC.

V is TRBV6-5 and J is TRBJ2-7; D is ambiguous. With 0 bases removed from V and 4 bases from J, the gap between germline ends came to 7 bases. In germline, CDR1 is MNHEY, CDR2 SVGAGI. CDR3 length: 13 residues. CDR3 sequence (DNA): TGTGCCAGCAGTTACTCCTCCAGTTACGAGCAGTACTTC. Translated: CASSYSSSYEQYF.

The chain has TRBV5-1 and TRBJ2-7, with TRBD2 matching 8 bases. Germline CDR1 and CDR2: SGHRS and YFSETQ. The trim removed 5 bases at V and 3 bases at J, leaving 7 bases unmatched. The CDR3 has 14 residues. CDR3 nucleotides: TGCGCCAGCAGGGGCGGGGGGCAAGTCTACGAGCAGTACTTC. Protein product: CASRGGGQVYEQYF. Complete variable domain (other parts from reference TRBV5-1 and TRBJ2-7): KAGVTQTPRYLIKTRGQQVTLSCSPISGHRSVSWYQQTPGQGLQFLFEYFSETQRNKGNFPGRFSGRQFSNSRSEMNVSTLELGDSALYLCASRGGGQVYEQYFGPGTRLTVT.

The rearrangement uses TRBV19 and TRBJ2-2; D is undetermined. Trimming took 11 bases from V and 6 from J, leaving 13 bases between them. Per germline, CDR1 LNHDA and CDR2 SQIVND (reference sequence). The CDR3 spans 12 residues. This chain's CDR3 is CALESLAGELFF. In DNA form, the CDR3 reads TGTGCCCTCGAAAGTCTAGCCGGGGAGCTGTTTTTT.

The rearrangement joins TRBV7-8 to TRBJ1-4; a possible D gene is TRBD1 (6 bases). The CDR3 covers 16 residues. Germline loops: CDR1 SGHVS, CDR2 FQNEAQ. The ends were cut back, 3 bases at V and 5 bases at J, with 16 bases in the middle. The CDR3 DNA is TGTGCCAGCAGCTTCGTCCGGGGGGCTGCCAATGAAAAACTGTTTTTT. Its protein product is CASSFVRGAANEKLFF.

V and J are TRBV7-8 and TRBJ2-3; 9 bases line up with TRBD1. Germline V lookup: CDR1 SGHVS, CDR2 FQNEAQ. The CDR3 sequence is 15 residues long. Losses at the gene ends were 4 bases for V and 6 bases for J; bases not matched to a gene: 8. The CDR3 nucleotides are TGTGCCAGCAGCTGGCCGGGACAGGGTACTGATACGCAGTATTTT. Its translation is CASSWPGQGTDTQYF.

The J gene is TRBJ1-5, the V gene TRBV24-1; D might be TRBD1 (5 bases). The V and J ends lost 7 bases and 5 bases respectively, with 14 bases between them. Germline loops: CDR1 KGHDR, CDR2 SFDVKD. This CDR3 has 14 residues. The CDR3 bases are TGTGCCACCAGCGGGGCGAGCCCGGATCAGCCCCAGCATTTT. Translated: CATSGASPDQPQHF.

J is TRBJ1-1 and V is TRBV3-1 (or the pseudogene TRBV3-2); 9 nucleotides match TRBD1. There are 15 residues in the CDR3. Looked up from germline, CDR1 is LGHDT and CDR2 is YNNKEL (reference sequence). Trimming removed 5 bases from V and 3 bases from J; junction bases left unmatched: 7. The CDR3 here is CASSYRDRAYTEAFF. Written as DNA, the CDR3 is TGTGCCAGCAGCTACCGGGACAGGGCATACACTGAAGCTTTCTTT.

This sequence joins TRBV12-5 and TRBJ2-3; unclear D gene. Germline-derived CDR1 and CDR2 are LGHNT and FRNRAP. The CDR3 covers 15 residues. Trimming cost V 4 bases and J 0 bases, with 11 bases left between them. CDR3 in DNA: TGTGCTAGTGGTTCCTCTAGAGAGAGCACAGATACGCAGTATTTT. Its protein is CASGSSRESTDTQYF.